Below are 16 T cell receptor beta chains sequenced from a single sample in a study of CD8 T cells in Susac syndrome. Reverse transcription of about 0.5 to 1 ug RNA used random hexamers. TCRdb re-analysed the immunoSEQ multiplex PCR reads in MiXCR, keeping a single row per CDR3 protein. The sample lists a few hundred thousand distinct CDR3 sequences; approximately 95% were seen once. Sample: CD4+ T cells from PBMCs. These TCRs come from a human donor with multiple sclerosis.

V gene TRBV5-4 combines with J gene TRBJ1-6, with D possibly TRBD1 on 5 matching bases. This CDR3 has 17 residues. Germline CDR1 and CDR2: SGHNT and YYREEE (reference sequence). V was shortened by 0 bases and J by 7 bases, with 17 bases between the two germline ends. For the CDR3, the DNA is TGTGCCAGCAGCTTGGCCGAACGGGACCGGAAGAATTCACCCCTCCACTTT. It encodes CASSLAERDRKNSPLHF.

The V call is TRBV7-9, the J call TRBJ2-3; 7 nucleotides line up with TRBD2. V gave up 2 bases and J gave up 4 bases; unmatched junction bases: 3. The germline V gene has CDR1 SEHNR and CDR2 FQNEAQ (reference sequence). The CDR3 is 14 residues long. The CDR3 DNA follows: TGTGCCAGCAGCTTAACTAGCGCTTCAGATACGCAGTATTTT. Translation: CASSLTSASDTQYF.

Written as DNA, the CDR3 is TGTGCCAGCAGTTACTCGAGAACGCCGGGACTAGCGGGGGGTGAGCAGTTCTTC. Encoded protein: CASSYSRTPGLAGGEQFF. The rearrangement joins TRBV6-5 to TRBJ2-1, with TRBD2 matching over 15 bases. The CDR3 contains 18 residues. Germline trimming cut 0 bases from V and 9 bases from J; bases unmatched to any gene: 9. CDR1 is MNHEY, CDR2 SVGAGI, per germline.

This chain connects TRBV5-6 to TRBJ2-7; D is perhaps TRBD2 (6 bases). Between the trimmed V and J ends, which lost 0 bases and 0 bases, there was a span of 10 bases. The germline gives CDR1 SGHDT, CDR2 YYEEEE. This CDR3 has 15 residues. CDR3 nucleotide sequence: TGTGCCAGCAGCTTGGGGCAGGGACTCTCCTACGAGCAGTACGTC. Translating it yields CASSLGQGLSYEQYV.

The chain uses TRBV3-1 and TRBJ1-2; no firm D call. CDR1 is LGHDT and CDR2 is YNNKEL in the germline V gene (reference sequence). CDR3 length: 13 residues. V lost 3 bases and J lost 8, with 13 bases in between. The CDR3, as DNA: TGTGCCAGCAGCCAGACGGTCCTTCTAGGCTACACCTTC. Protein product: CASSQTVLLGYTF. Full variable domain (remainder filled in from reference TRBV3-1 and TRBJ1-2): DTAVSQTPKYLVTQMGNDKSIKCEQNLGHDTMYWYKQDSKKFLKIMFSYNNKELIINETVPNRFSPKSPDKAHLNLHINSLELGDSAVYFCASSQTVLLGYTFGSGTRLTVV.

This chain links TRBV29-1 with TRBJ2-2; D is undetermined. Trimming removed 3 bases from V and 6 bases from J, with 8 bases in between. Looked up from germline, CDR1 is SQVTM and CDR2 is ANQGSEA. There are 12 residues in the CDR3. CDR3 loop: CSVEPPSGELFF. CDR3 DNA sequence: TGCAGCGTTGAGCCCCCCTCCGGGGAGCTGTTTTTT.

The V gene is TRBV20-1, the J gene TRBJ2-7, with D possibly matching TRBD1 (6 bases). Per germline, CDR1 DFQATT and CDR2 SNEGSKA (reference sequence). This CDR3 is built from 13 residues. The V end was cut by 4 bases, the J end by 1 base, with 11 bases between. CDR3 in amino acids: CSAIQQGSYEQYF. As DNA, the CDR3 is TGCAGTGCTATACAACAGGGATCCTACGAGCAGTACTTC.

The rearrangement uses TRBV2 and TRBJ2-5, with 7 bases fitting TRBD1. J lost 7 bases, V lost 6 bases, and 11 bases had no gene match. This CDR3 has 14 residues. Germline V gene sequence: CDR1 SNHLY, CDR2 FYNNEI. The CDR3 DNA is TGTGCCAGCAGACGTGGGGACAGCCTGGGGACCCAGTACTTC. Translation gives CASRRGDSLGTQYF.

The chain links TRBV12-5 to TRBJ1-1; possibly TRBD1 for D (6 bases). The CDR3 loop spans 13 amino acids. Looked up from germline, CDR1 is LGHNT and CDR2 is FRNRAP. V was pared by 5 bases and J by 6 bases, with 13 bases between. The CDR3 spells CASGLGARAEAFF. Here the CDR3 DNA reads TGTGCTAGTGGTCTGGGGGCGCGGGCTGAAGCTTTCTTT.

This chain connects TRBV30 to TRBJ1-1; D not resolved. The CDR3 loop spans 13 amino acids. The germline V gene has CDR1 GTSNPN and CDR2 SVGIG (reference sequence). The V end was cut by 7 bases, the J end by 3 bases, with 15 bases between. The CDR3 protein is CASRAEGDTEAFF. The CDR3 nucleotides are TGTGCCTCCCGGGCCGAGGGAGACACTGAAGCTTTCTTT.

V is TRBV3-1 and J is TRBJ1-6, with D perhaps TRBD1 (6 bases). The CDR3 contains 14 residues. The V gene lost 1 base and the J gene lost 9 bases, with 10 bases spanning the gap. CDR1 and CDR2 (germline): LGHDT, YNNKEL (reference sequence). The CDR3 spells CASSQARGGSPLHF. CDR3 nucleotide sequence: TGTGCCAGCAGCCAAGCCAGGGGAGGTTCACCCCTCCACTTT.

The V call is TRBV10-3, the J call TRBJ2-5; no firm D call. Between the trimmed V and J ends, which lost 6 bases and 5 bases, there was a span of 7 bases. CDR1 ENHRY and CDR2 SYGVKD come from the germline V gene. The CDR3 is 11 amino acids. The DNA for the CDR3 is TGTGCCATCAGGGGTGAGGAGACCCAGTACTTC. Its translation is CAIRGEETQYF.

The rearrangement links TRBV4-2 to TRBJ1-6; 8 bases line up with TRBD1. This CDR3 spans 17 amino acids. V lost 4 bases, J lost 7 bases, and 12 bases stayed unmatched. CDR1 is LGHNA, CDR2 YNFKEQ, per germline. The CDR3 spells CASSPALGQEMNSPLHF. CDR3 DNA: TGTGCCAGCAGCCCAGCCCTGGGACAGGAGATGAATTCACCCCTCCACTTT.

In nucleotides, the CDR3 is TGCAGTGCACAGGGATCTTCTCAGCCCCAGCATTTT. Encoded protein: CSAQGSSQPQHF. V and J are TRBV20-1 and TRBJ1-5, with D maybe TRBD1 (6 bases). The CDR3 consists of 12 residues. The germline gives CDR1 DFQATT, CDR2 SNEGSKA (reference sequence). V lost 6 bases and J 6 bases, leaving 12 bases between the germline ends.

The CDR3: CAWTIGDGGELFF. In nucleotides, the CDR3 is TGTGCCTGGACAATCGGGGACGGCGGGGAGCTGTTTTTT. V and J are TRBV30 and TRBJ2-2; D is tentatively TRBD1 or TRBD2 (5 bases each). The V end lost 4 bases, the J end lost 7 bases, and 13 bases lay between the germline ends. The CDR3 is 13 amino acids. CDR1 and CDR2 from the germline V gene are GTSNPN and SVGIG (reference sequence).

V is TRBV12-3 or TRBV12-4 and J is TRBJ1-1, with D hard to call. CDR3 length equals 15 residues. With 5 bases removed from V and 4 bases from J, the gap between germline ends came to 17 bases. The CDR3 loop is CASSPWPGSTTEAFF. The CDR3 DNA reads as TGTGCCAGCAGTCCCTGGCCGGGATCGACCACTGAAGCTTTCTTT.